The rows below give T cell receptor beta chains drawn from one sample of a study of technical replicates of blood from a few donors. Some clones are missing from TCRdb's copy, which holds only in-frame ones; the method was immunoSEQ multiplex PCR. This repertoire shows 91,000 or so clones, 95% found once; its top ten account for about 0.21%. What was sequenced was T cells isolated from PBMCs. Every receptor here comes from a human donor in good health. Both conserved end residues are part of each CDR3. The order of the fields is V gene, D gene, clone size, J gene, CDR3 protein, CDR3 DNA. D genes are given only for firm matches. Rows give clone size only sometimes, using once, few, many, or a class for an expanded clone.

>TRBV12-5|TRBD2|.|TRBJ2-3
CASGLKPGGAWTDTQYF
TGTGCTAGTGGTTTGAAACCGGGGGGGGCTTGGACAGATACGCAGTATTTT
>TRBV7-4|.|.|TRBJ1-1
CASSHCRGGPLEAFF
TGTGCCAGCAGCCACTGTAGGGGAGGCCCTCTTGAAGCTTTCTTT
>TRBV5-4|.|.|TRBJ1-1
CASRLDSGEAFF
TGTGCCAGCAGACTCGACAGTGGCGAAGCTTTCTTT
>TRBV5-1|TRBD2|once|TRBJ2-1
CASSTSGRDNNEQFF
TGCGCCAGCAGCACTAGCGGGAGGGACAACAATGAGCAGTTCTTC
>TRBV7-2|TRBD2|.|TRBJ2-7
CASSRPGGRNSYEQYF
TGTGCCAGCAGCCGACCCGGCGGGAGGAACTCCTACGAGCAGTACTTC
>TRBV15|TRBD2|once|TRBJ2-2
CATSRPGGGESGELFF
TGTGCCACCAGCAGACCCGGGGGAGGGGAGTCCGGGGAGCTGTTTTTT
>TRBV4-1|.|.|TRBJ1-2
CASSQVGGDGYTF
TGCGCCAGCAGCCAAGTAGGAGGGGATGGCTACACCTTC
>TRBV6-1|TRBD2|once|TRBJ2-1
CASSATGTSLNEQFF
TGTGCCAGCAGTGCTACAGGGACTAGCCTCAATGAGCAGTTCTTC
>TRBV29-1|TRBD1|.|TRBJ1-1
CSVGTGSRNTEAFF
TGCAGCGTTGGGACAGGCTCTAGGAACACTGAAGCTTTCTTT
>TRBV7-9|.|.|TRBJ2-1
CASSRTAENNEQFF
TGTGCCAGCAGCCGAACAGCGGAAAACAATGAGCAGTTCTTC
>TRBV6-5|.|.|TRBJ1-4
CASSYIAGANEKLFF
TGTGCCAGCAGTTACATAGCAGGGGCTAATGAAAAACTGTTTTTT
>TRBV5-1|.|few|TRBJ1-1
CASSLAVNTEAFF
TGCGCCAGCAGCTTGGCAGTGAACACTGAAGCTTTCTTT
>TRBV11-1|.|.|TRBJ1-1
CASSPKWRGTEAFF
TGTGCCAGCAGCCCTAAGTGGCGGGGGACTGAAGCTTTCTTT
>TRBV7-2|.|.|TRBJ2-1
CASSLDTSRDSYNEQFF
TGTGCCAGCAGCTTAGATACTAGTCGGGACTCCTACAATGAGCAGTTCTTC
>TRBV5-4|.|once|TRBJ2-5
CASSFILDQETQYF
TGTGCCAGCAGCTTTATACTGGACCAAGAGACCCAGTACTTC
>TRBV2|TRBD2|once|TRBJ2-3
CASSERTSGADTQYF
TGTGCCAGCAGTGAAAGGACTAGCGGGGCAGATACGCAGTATTTT
>TRBV10-2|.|.|TRBJ2-2
CASSEMVSGGGELFF
TGCGCCAGCAGTGAAATGGTTTCTGGAGGCGGGGAGCTGTTTTTT
>TRBV9|TRBD2|.|TRBJ2-3
CASSVVAGADTQYF
TGTGCCAGCAGCGTAGTTGCGGGGGCAGATACGCAGTATTTT
>TRBV27|.|few|TRBJ1-1
CASSLSGSTEAFF
TGTGCCAGCAGTTTATCAGGGAGCACTGAAGCTTTCTTT
>TRBV19|.|.|TRBJ1-2
CASSIGQGGHYGYTF
TGTGCCAGTAGTATTGGGCAGGGTGGGCACTATGGCTACACCTTC
>TRBV11-2|TRBD1|.|TRBJ2-7
CASSPGTGQYEQYF
TGTGCCAGCAGCCCGGGGACAGGACAATACGAGCAGTACTTC
>TRBV10-3|TRBD1|.|TRBJ1-2
CAISESTGGYGYTF
TGTGCCATCAGTGAGTCGACAGGGGGGTATGGCTACACCTTC